Shown below are 17 T cell receptor beta chains from a single sample sequenced in a study of cytomegalovirus exposure and HLA in healthy donors. Method: immunoSEQ multiplex PCR; TCRdb's copy keeps in-frame clones and lacks some. The sample lists 150,000 to 200,000 clones, roughly 80% occurring once. Input material: PBMCs. These receptors were taken from a man younger than 40 in good health and CMV-seropositive.

The chain carries TRBV7-9 and TRBJ2-3; tentative D call: TRBD2 (5 bases). Germline CDR1 and CDR2: SEHNR and FQNEAQ (reference sequence). This CDR3 has 14 amino acids. V dropped 5 bases and J dropped 6 bases, with 15 bases sitting between them. Written as DNA, the CDR3 is TGTGCCAGCAGCACATCGGGAAATAGGGATACGCAGTATTTT. This translates into CASSTSGNRDTQYF.

V usage is TRBV11-2 and J usage is TRBJ1-3; possibly TRBD1 for D (6 bases). V dropped 1 base and J dropped 0 bases, with 10 bases sitting between them. The CDR3 has 16 amino acids. From germline, CDR1 is SGHAT and CDR2 FQNNGV. The CDR3 reads CASSLGAGDSGNTIYF. The CDR3 DNA reads TGTGCCAGCAGCTTAGGCGCAGGGGACTCTGGAAACACCATATATTTT.

The chain couples TRBV6-1 to TRBJ1-2; D gene unclear. The CDR3 loop spans 14 amino acids. V was pared by 0 bases and J by 7 bases, with 12 bases between. The germline V gene has CDR1 MNHNS and CDR2 SASEGT. CDR3 bases: TGTGCCAGCAGTGAAGCGCGGGGAGGTAGTGGCTACACCTTC. Its protein is CASSEARGGSGYTF.

This chain uses TRBV13 with TRBJ2-7, with D possibly TRBD2 on 5 matching bases. V lost 3 bases and J lost 7, with 10 bases in between. Germline V gene lookup returns CDR1 PRHDT and CDR2 FYEKMQ (reference sequence). The CDR3 runs to 12 residues. DNA for the CDR3: TGTGCCAGCAGCTTGGAACCGGGGGAGCAGTACTTC. This sequence encodes CASSLEPGEQYF.

The rearrangement joins TRBV15 to TRBJ1-2; D may be TRBD1 (5 bases). This CDR3 comprises 14 residues. Germline CDR1 LNHNV, CDR2 YYDKDF (reference sequence). The V gene lost 0 bases and the J gene lost 4 bases, with 9 bases spanning the gap. Here the CDR3 DNA reads TGTGCCACCAGCAGAGAGACAGCCCTCTATGGCTACACCTTC. Protein: CATSRETALYGYTF.

This clone was picked up a small number of times. The gene calls are TRBV19 and TRBJ1-3; D is possibly TRBD1 (6 bases). CDR1 is LNHDA and CDR2 is SQIVND in the germline V gene (reference sequence). This CDR3 region has 15 residues. The V and J ends lost 6 bases and 5 bases respectively, with 17 bases between them. The CDR3 DNA is TGTGCCAGTAGAGTCTGGACAGAGGGAAGAAACACCATATATTTT. It encodes CASRVWTEGRNTIYF.

This clone has just one count. The chain couples TRBV19 to TRBJ1-2; a possible D gene is TRBD1 (6 bases). This CDR3 region has 15 residues. Germline values: CDR1 LNHDA, CDR2 SQIVND (reference sequence). V lost 1 base, J lost 6 bases, and 15 bases lay in between. Here the CDR3 DNA reads TGTGCCAGTAGTATAGGGTCCAGGGGTATTGATGGCTACACCTTC. This translates into CASSIGSRGIDGYTF. Complete variable domain (other parts from reference TRBV19 and TRBJ1-2): DGGITQSPKYLFRKEGQNVTLSCEQNLNHDAMYWYRQDPGQGLRLIYYSQIVNDFQKGDIAEGYSVSREKKESFPLTVTSAQKNPTAFYLCASSIGSRGIDGYTFGSGTRLTVV.

This sequence joins TRBV5-4 and TRBJ1-2; D remains ambiguous. V dropped 3 bases and J dropped 2 bases, with 11 bases sitting between them. The germline V gene has CDR1 SGHNT and CDR2 YYREEE (reference sequence). The CDR3 covers 14 residues. In DNA form, the CDR3 reads TGTGCCAGCAGCTCCCTCGGAGGGAACTATGGCTACACCTTC. This gives the protein CASSSLGGNYGYTF.

The V call is TRBV28, the J call TRBJ2-7; 12 bases map to TRBD2. The CDR3 is made up of 15 amino acids. Germline CDR1 reads MDHEN; CDR2 reads SYDVKM. V lost 4 bases and J lost 5; bases outside the gene matches: 6. CDR3: CASSSTSGRIHEQYF. Written as DNA, the CDR3 is TGTGCCAGCAGTTCGACTAGCGGGAGAATCCACGAGCAGTACTTC.

The J gene is TRBJ2-7, the V gene TRBV29-1; D is possibly TRBD1 (7 bases). V was trimmed by 4 bases and J by 3 bases, leaving 19 bases between them. Germline CDR1 and CDR2: SQVTM and ANQGSEA. The CDR3 is made up of 15 amino acids. The CDR3 region has the DNA TGCAGCGTTGCCCTCAGGGGGGTCGGTAGCTACGAGCAGTACTTC. Translation: CSVALRGVGSYEQYF.

This clone was seen a few times. V gene TRBV4-1 combines with J gene TRBJ1-4; TRBD1 agrees at 10 bases. The CDR3 loop spans 16 amino acids. J lost 5 bases, V lost 3 bases, and 6 bases had no gene match. CDR1 and CDR2 from the germline V gene are MGHRA and YSYEKL. CDR3 in amino acids: CASSHVGQGSNEKLFF. Written as DNA, the CDR3 is TGCGCCAGCAGCCACGTGGGACAGGGGAGCAATGAAAAACTGTTTTTT.

This clone has just a few counts. The chain couples TRBV30 to TRBJ1-1; D may be TRBD1 (5 bases). V lost 4 bases to trimming and J lost 5 bases, with 8 bases between them. The CDR3 contains 11 residues. From germline, CDR1 is GTSNPN and CDR2 SVGIG (reference sequence). The CDR3 here is CAWTGRTEAFF. The DNA of the CDR3 is TGTGCCTGGACAGGGAGGACTGAAGCTTTCTTT.

This sequence joins TRBV4-2 and TRBJ1-2; no clear D gene. The CDR3 extends over 17 amino acids. The V gene lost 2 bases and the J gene lost 0 bases, with 16 bases spanning the gap. Germline V gene data show CDR1 as LGHNA and CDR2 as YNFKEQ. This CDR3 is CASSQSQLGGANYGYTF. DNA for the CDR3: TGTGCCAGCAGCCAATCTCAACTCGGCGGAGCTAACTATGGCTACACCTTC.

This chain joins TRBV4-2 and TRBJ2-2; TRBD2 is a possible D gene (6 bases). Trimming left V 7 bases short and J 5 bases short, with 17 bases between. The germline V gene has CDR1 LGHNA and CDR2 YNFKEQ. The CDR3 totals 15 residues. The CDR3 nucleotides are TGTGCCAGCAACCCTCTAGCGTCGGAAACCGGGGAGCTGTTTTTT. It encodes CASNPLASETGELFF.

The chain uses TRBV7-3 and TRBJ2-1; a weak D match, TRBD2 (5 bases). The CDR3 has 17 residues. Germline V gene data show CDR1 as SGHTA and CDR2 as FQGTGA. Trimming stripped 5 bases from V and 1 base from J, with 18 bases between. CDR3 DNA sequence: TGTGCCAGCAGCCCCGGGGAGCCGTGGGGATCCTACAATGAGCAGTTCTTC. Residues: CASSPGEPWGSYNEQFF.

This rearrangement joins TRBV4-3 to TRBJ2-1; D is uncertain. The CDR3 has 15 residues. CDR1 and CDR2 from the germline V gene are LGHNA and YSLEER. Trimming pared 4 bases from V and 10 bases from J, leaving 20 bases between. CDR3 amino acids: CASSRSIEDRVEQFF. In DNA form, the CDR3 reads TGCGCCAGCAGCCGCTCAATAGAGGATCGGGTGGAGCAGTTCTTC.

This rearrangement joins TRBV6-5 to TRBJ1-1; D may be TRBD1 (5 bases). CDR3 length: 15 residues. Germline V gene data show CDR1 as MNHEY and CDR2 as SVGAGI. Trimming removed 0 bases from V and 5 bases from J, with 13 bases in between. The CDR3 here is CASSYSTQGKTEAFF. CDR3 in DNA: TGTGCCAGCAGTTACTCGACGCAGGGTAAGACTGAAGCTTTCTTT.